This TCR beta chain was retrieved from a study of CD8 T cells in ankylosing spondylitis. Per germline, CDR1 MNHEY and CDR2 SMNVEV (reference sequence). This CDR3 is 13 amino acids long. The V and J ends lost 9 bases and 5 bases respectively, with 14 bases between them. This clonotype was picked up many times. Its antigen is not identified. Quantitative 5'-RACE was performed with molecular barcodes, and it yielded the TCR beta libraries. One entry per CDR3 protein results from TCRdb running MiXCR on the 5' RACE reads. The sample carries about 540,000 distinct CDR3 sequences, more than 9.5% recorded once. General study findings and limits: Reports of some motif variants in reactive arthritis synovial fluid and blood predate this one. Seemingly distinctive of ankylosing spondylitis blood was a TCR beta motif formed by eight highly homologous variants. Those disease-linked clones were CD8+; they were also relatively rare in peripheral blood.

This sequence originates from a male donor with ankylosing spondylitis. Sequenced material: blood, either unsorted or a sorted T cell fraction (not recorded which). The J gene is TRBJ2-1, the V gene TRBV27; D may match TRBD1 or TRBD2 (5 bases each). CDR3 bases: TGTGCCAGTGAACCCTGGGGACACAATGAGCAGTTCTTC. Translated, it gives CASEPWGHNEQFF.